The source of this T cell receptor beta chain is a study of T cell responses to AZD1222 COVID-19 vaccine. Study-level information: Samples with a second dose at about 4 or about 12 weeks were pooled together.

The data were produced by immunoSEQ multiplex PCR, yet TCRdb's version contains in-frame clones alone and is incomplete. The repertoire holds approximately 160,000 clones, with 87% as singletons. The input for sequencing was peripheral blood, taken on day 0 of AZD1222 vaccination. The receptor was derived from an adult in good health.

The CDR3 is CASKLSGNTDTQYF. In nucleotides, the CDR3 is TGTGCCAGTAAGTTATCTGGAAACACAGATACGCAGTATTTT. This chain joins TRBV19 and TRBJ2-3; no clear D gene. V lost 7 bases and J lost 2, with 13 bases in between. The length of the CDR3 is 14 residues. The germline V gene has CDR1 LNHDA and CDR2 SQIVND (reference sequence).